These 15 T cell receptor beta chains came from one sample sequenced in a study of blood T cell repertoires in COVID-19 (dated by TCRdb to 2018 to 2021). The library was made by the immunoSEQ multiplex PCR assay. TCRdb holds this immuneACCESS table with in-frame rearrangements only. Some clones are missing; in checked studies, unresolved V genes explain under half, and the rest has no known cause. Here the sample has tens of thousands of clones; about nine tenths occur a single time. The ten largest make up around 30% of the sample. Input material: peripheral blood. The receptors were sampled from a woman of 80 years or more with active or convalescent COVID-19.

V usage is TRBV6-2 or TRBV6-3 and J usage is TRBJ1-5, with 10 bases lining up with TRBD1. Germline loops: CDR1 MNHEY, CDR2 SVGEGT. Trimming cost V 2 bases and J 1 base; bases outside gene matches: 8. There are 18 residues in the CDR3. CDR3 amino acids: CASSYRDRGLWSNQPQHF. CDR3 bases: TGTGCCAGCAGTTACCGGGACAGGGGTCTCTGGAGCAATCAGCCCCAGCATTTT.

The rearrangement joins TRBV4-2 to TRBJ1-3, with D tentatively TRBD1 (6 bases). With 2 bases removed from V and 0 bases from J, the gap between germline ends came to 8 bases. The CDR3 consists of 15 residues. Per germline, CDR1 LGHNA and CDR2 YNFKEQ. CDR3 sequence (DNA): TGTGCCAGCAGCCAAAACAGGGACTCTGGAAACACCATATATTTT. It encodes CASSQNRDSGNTIYF.

CDR3 DNA: TGTGCCTGGACCCTGGGGGGGGAGGATCATCAGCCCCAGCATTTT. Residues: CAWTLGGEDHQPQHF. This chain links TRBV30 with TRBJ1-5, with D possibly being TRBD1 (5 bases). Germline lookup yields CDR1 GTSNPN and CDR2 SVGIG (reference sequence). The CDR3 sequence is 15 residues long. Trimming pared 4 bases from V and 5 bases from J, leaving 18 bases between.

The J gene is TRBJ1-5, the V gene TRBV5-5, with no clear D. CDR1 is SGHKS, CDR2 YYEKEE, per germline (reference sequence). The V end lost 2 bases, the J end lost 7 bases, and 10 bases lay between the germline ends. The CDR3 consists of 13 residues. The DNA of the CDR3 is TGTGCCAGCAGCTTTTCGTACAACCAGCCCCAGCATTTT. It codes for CASSFSYNQPQHF.

The genes are TRBV29-1 and TRBJ1-2; D unclear. The CDR3 has 11 residues. V lost 8 bases to trimming and J lost 5 bases, with 12 bases between them. The germline gives CDR1 SQVTM, CDR2 ANQGSEA. The CDR3 here is CSSEGGYGYTF. The CDR3 nucleotides are TGCAGCTCAGAGGGAGGGTATGGCTACACCTTC.

This CDR3 is CAGGGSNQPQHF. CDR3 sequence (DNA): TGTGCAGGGGGGGGAAGCAATCAGCCCCAGCATTTT. V and J are TRBV19 and TRBJ1-5, with D possibly matching TRBD1 (6 bases). This CDR3 is built from 12 residues. Germline V gene lookup returns CDR1 LNHDA and CDR2 SQIVND (reference sequence).

The chain is built from TRBV7-2 and TRBJ2-1; D may be TRBD2 (7 bases). V shed 5 bases and J shed 5 bases, with 16 bases lying between them. This CDR3 has 15 residues. The V gene's germline CDR1 is SGHTA and CDR2 FQGNSA. CDR3 in DNA: TGTGCCAGCAGCCAGGTGGGGGGGCAAAACAATGAGCAGTTCTTC. Translated, it gives CASSQVGGQNNEQFF.

The chain combines TRBV7-2 with TRBJ1-2; 9 positions match TRBD1. Per germline, CDR1 SGHTA and CDR2 FQGNSA. Trimming cost V 3 bases and J 2 bases; bases outside gene matches: 1. CDR3 size: 14 residues. The CDR3 region is CASSFGTGNYGYTF. CDR3 sequence (DNA): TGTGCCAGCAGCTTCGGGACAGGGAACTATGGCTACACCTTC. Drawing the rest from reference TRBV7-2 and TRBJ1-2, the complete variable domain is GAGVSQSPSNKVTEKGKDVELRCDPISGHTALYWYRQSLGQGLEFLIYFQGNSAPDKSGLPSDRFSAERTGGSVSTLTIQRTQQEDSAVYLCASSFGTGNYGYTFGSGTRLTVV.

This clone appeared once. The chain recombines TRBV6-1 with TRBJ1-6; TRBD1 matches 10 bases. In germline, CDR1 is MNHNS, CDR2 SASEGT. This CDR3 has 15 amino acids. V trimming: 1 base; J trimming: 14 bases; junction bases outside the gene matches: 8. CDR3 residues: CASSEVGTGAGSLHF. In nucleotides, the CDR3 is TGTGCCAGCAGTGAAGTAGGGACAGGGGCGGGATCCCTCCACTTT.

V usage is TRBV7-8 and J usage is TRBJ1-2, with 7 nucleotides matching TRBD1. The CDR3 sequence is 13 residues long. Germline assignment: CDR1 SGHVS and CDR2 FQNEAQ. V gave up 1 base and J gave up 7 bases; unmatched junction bases: 3. The CDR3 loop is CASSLGTGTGYTF. The CDR3 nucleotides read TGTGCCAGCAGCTTAGGGACAGGTACTGGCTACACCTTC.

The V call is TRBV14, the J call TRBJ1-1; possibly TRBD1 for D (5 bases). Germline lookup yields CDR1 SGHDN and CDR2 FVKESK. V was trimmed by 1 base and J by 10 bases, leaving 19 bases between them. This CDR3 has 15 amino acids. The CDR3 sequence: CASSQVQSRESLAFF. The CDR3 DNA is TGTGCCAGCAGCCAAGTTCAGAGCAGGGAATCCCTAGCTTTCTTT.

The genes are TRBV7-9 and TRBJ1-1; D unresolved. Germline-derived CDR1 and CDR2 are SEHNR and FQNEAQ (reference sequence). V was pared by 3 bases and J by 0 bases, with 8 bases between. The CDR3 contains 14 residues. The chain's CDR3 is CASSLGSLNTEAFF. The CDR3 DNA follows: TGTGCCAGCAGCTTGGGCAGCCTGAACACTGAAGCTTTCTTT.

The chain has TRBV19 and TRBJ1-4; D gene unclear. The CDR3 length is 15 residues. The germline V and J ends were trimmed by 5 bases and 3 bases, with 13 bases remaining between them. Germline lookup yields CDR1 LNHDA and CDR2 SQIVND (reference sequence). The CDR3 loop is CASSPYREPNEKLFF. CDR3 nucleotides: TGTGCCAGTAGTCCTTACCGGGAACCTAATGAAAAACTGTTTTTT.

The V and J genes are TRBV2 and TRBJ1-1; 7 bases match TRBD1. The CDR3 extends over 13 amino acids. J was trimmed by 2 bases and V by 7 bases; bases with no gene match: 4. Germline CDR1 SNHLY, CDR2 FYNNEI. The CDR3 coding sequence is TGTGCCAGCACCACAGGGGTTAACACTGAAGCTTTCTTT. Protein product: CASTTGVNTEAFF.

This chain connects TRBV5-1 to TRBJ2-2, with 7 bases aligning to TRBD1. Germline trimming cut 4 bases from V and 3 bases from J; bases unmatched to any gene: 6. Germline-derived CDR1 and CDR2 are SGHRS and YFSETQ. This CDR3 comprises 15 residues. The CDR3 nucleotides are TGCGCCAGCAGCCTAGGGACAGAGTACACCGGGGAGCTGTTTTTT. It translates to CASSLGTEYTGELFF.